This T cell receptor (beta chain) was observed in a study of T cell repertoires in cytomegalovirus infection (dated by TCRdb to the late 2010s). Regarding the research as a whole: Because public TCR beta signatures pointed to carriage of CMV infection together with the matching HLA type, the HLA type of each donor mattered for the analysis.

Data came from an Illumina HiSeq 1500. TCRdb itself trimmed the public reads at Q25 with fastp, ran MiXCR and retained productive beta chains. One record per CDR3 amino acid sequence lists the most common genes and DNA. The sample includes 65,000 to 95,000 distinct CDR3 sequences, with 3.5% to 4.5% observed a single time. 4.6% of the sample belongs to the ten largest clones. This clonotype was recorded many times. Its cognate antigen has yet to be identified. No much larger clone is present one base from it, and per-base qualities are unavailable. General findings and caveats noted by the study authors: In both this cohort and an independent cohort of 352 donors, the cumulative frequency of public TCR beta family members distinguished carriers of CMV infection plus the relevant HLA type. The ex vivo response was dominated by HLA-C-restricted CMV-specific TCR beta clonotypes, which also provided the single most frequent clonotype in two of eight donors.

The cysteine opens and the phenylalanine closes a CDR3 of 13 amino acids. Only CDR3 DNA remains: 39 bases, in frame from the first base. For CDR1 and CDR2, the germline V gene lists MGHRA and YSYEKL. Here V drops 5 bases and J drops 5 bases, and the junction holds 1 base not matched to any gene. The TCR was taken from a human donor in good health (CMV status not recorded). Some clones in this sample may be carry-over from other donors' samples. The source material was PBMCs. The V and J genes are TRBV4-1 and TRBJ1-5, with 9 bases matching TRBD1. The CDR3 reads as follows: CASSWTGDQPQHF. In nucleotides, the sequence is TGCGCCAGCAGCTGGACAGGGGATCAGCCCCAGCATTTT.